Following are 4 T cell receptor beta chains from one sample sequenced in a study of blood T cell repertoires in COVID-19. Here immunoSEQ multiplex PCR was the method, and the copy in TCRdb shows in-frame clones only, minus some. The sample records under 450,000 clones, 86% being singletons. Material for sequencing was peripheral blood. The receptor set was obtained from a woman aged 55-69 years with COVID-19, enrolled during active disease.

The rearrangement joins TRBV2 to TRBJ1-2, with D hard to call. This CDR3 is 16 amino acids long. The germline V gene has CDR1 SNHLY and CDR2 FYNNEI. The V end lost 7 bases, the J end lost 2 bases, and 20 bases lay between the germline ends. Here the CDR3 reads CASTQYGGSNNYGYTF. The CDR3 DNA follows: TGTGCCAGCACTCAGTATGGAGGGAGCAACAACTATGGCTACACCTTC. Combining the CDR3 with reference TRBV2 and TRBJ1-2 gives the whole variable domain EPEVTQTPSHQVTQMGQEVILRCVPISNHLYFYWYRQILGQKVEFLVSFYNNEISEKSEIFDDQFSVERPDGSNFTLKIRSTKLEDSAMYFCASTQYGGSNNYGYTFGSGTRLTVV.

The V call is TRBV21-1, the J call TRBJ1-1; the table's D call, TRBD1, has no DNA check behind it. TRBV21-1 is listed as a pseudogene. The CDR3 runs to 13 residues. The CDR3 loop reads CASSKGLRGEAFF. In DNA form, the CDR3 reads TGTGCCAGCAGCAAAGGCCTTAGGGGGGAAGCTTTCTTT.

V and J are TRBV5-6 and TRBJ2-1; 11 positions agree with TRBD2. The CDR3 runs 13 residues. CDR1 is SGHDT, CDR2 YYEEEE, per germline. V lost 4 bases, J lost 8 bases, and 2 bases stayed unmatched. CDR3 amino acids: CASSKLAGDEQFF. As DNA, the CDR3 is TGTGCCAGCAGCAAACTAGCGGGGGATGAGCAGTTCTTC.

The J gene is TRBJ2-1, the V gene TRBV19; 8 bases line up with TRBD2. The ends lost 4 bases at V and 5 bases at J; junction bases unmatched: 4. This CDR3 comprises 14 residues. In germline, CDR1 is LNHDA, CDR2 SQIVND (reference sequence). The CDR3 DNA sequence: TGTGCCAGTAGTAGTCTAGCGGGTAACAATGAGCAGTTCTTC. It yields the protein CASSSLAGNNEQFF.